The rows below give T cell receptor beta chains drawn from one sample of a study of CD8 T cells in Susac syndrome. TCRdb redid the calling of the immunoSEQ multiplex PCR reads with MiXCR, one entry per CDR3 protein. Among fewer than 300,000 distinct CDR3 sequences, approximately 85% were seen once, and the ten largest hold 0.095% to 0.14%. The sequenced sample consisted of CD8+ T cells from PBMCs. The receptors were gathered from a human donor with multiple sclerosis. CDR3s include the opening cysteine and the closing phenylalanine or tryptophan. The order of the fields is D gene, J gene, V gene, clone size, CDR3 DNA, CDR3 protein. The D gene is left open where the match is weak. The size field is filled for only some rows; it gives once, few, many or a size class.

>-|TRBJ2-7|TRBV20-1|-
TGCAGTGTTCGGGACGCCTCCTACGAGCAGTACTTC
CSVRDASYEQYF
>-|TRBJ2-7|TRBV7-9|-
TGTGCCAGCAGCTTCGCAGGGACGGGGAGCGAGTGGTTCGAGCAGTACTTC
CASSFAGTGSEWFEQYF
>TRBD1|TRBJ2-3|TRBV7-9|-
TGTGCCAGCAGCTCCCGGGACAGGGGTTTATTTGCGGATACGCAGTATTTT
CASSSRDRGLFADTQYF
>TRBD2|TRBJ2-7|TRBV5-4|-
TGTGCCAGCAGCTATGAGCGGGAGCTCGACGAGCAGTACTTC
CASSYERELDEQYF
>-|TRBJ1-4|TRBV12-3/TRBV12-4|-
TGTGCCAGCAGTTTAGCGCATGGGGCTCCTCTTGAAAAACTGTTTTTT
CASSLAHGAPLEKLFF
>TRBD1|TRBJ2-7|TRBV28|-
TGTGCCAGCAGTTCGGGACAGGGGGCCCACGAGCAGTACTTC
CASSSGQGAHEQYF
>-|TRBJ1-1|TRBV15|-
TGTGCCACCAGTGAAGTAGGTGGTGGTGAAGCTTTCTTT
CATSEVGGGEAFF
>-|TRBJ2-2|TRBV28|-
TGTGCCAGCAGTTTACTAGCGTACGGGGAGCTGTTTTTT
CASSLLAYGELFF
>TRBD2|TRBJ2-2|TRBV19|-
TGTGCCAGTAATCCTTTACCGGGACTACACACCGGGGAGCTGTTTTTT
CASNPLPGLHTGELFF
>-|TRBJ2-6|TRBV29-1|once
TGCAGCGTTGAGGTCTACAAAGAACAGGGGACTTCGGCTAATTGGGGTTCTGGGGCCAACGTCCTGACTTTC
CSVEVYKEQGTSANWGSGANVLTF
>-|TRBJ1-2|TRBV20-1|-
TGCAGTGCTAGAGGTGGCAGGGCTGTAGGATACTATGGCTACACCTTC
CSARGGRAVGYYGYTF
>-|TRBJ2-3|TRBV2|-
TGTGCCAGCAGTGAAGGGGAACTAGCCTCAGTGGTAGATACGCAGTATTTT
CASSEGELASVVDTQYF
>-|TRBJ1-2|TRBV28|-
TGTGCCAGCAGCTTAACGTTTGGCTATGGCTACACCTTC
CASSLTFGYGYTF
>TRBD1|TRBJ1-5|TRBV2|-
TGTGCCAGCAGAGGGGACAGCCGGATGCGCCAGCCCCAGCATTTT
CASRGDSRMRQPQHF
>-|TRBJ2-7|TRBV20-1|-
TGCAGTGCTAGAACGTGGATATCCTACGAGCAGTACTTC
CSARTWISYEQYF
>TRBD2|TRBJ2-3|TRBV13|-
TGTGCCAGTACCCTAGCGGGAGTTCGGAAAGATACGCAGTATTTT
CASTLAGVRKDTQYF
>-|TRBJ1-1|TRBV28|-
TGTGCCAGCAGGACTCGACGGGAAGGAGGCACTGAAGCTTTCTTT
CASRTRREGGTEAFF
>TRBD1|TRBJ2-2|TRBV14|-
TGTGCCAGTAGCCACCGTCCCGGGACAGGAGCCACCGGGGAGCTGTTTTTT
CASSHRPGTGATGELFF
>-|TRBJ2-3|TRBV20-1|few
TGCAGTGCTAGAGAAGGGGGAAGGGGAACAGATACGCAGTATTTT
CSAREGGRGTDTQYF
>-|TRBJ1-5|TRBV4-1|-
TGCGCCAGCAGCCTGCGGGCTACAAGCAATCAGCCCCAGCATTTT
CASSLRATSNQPQHF
>-|TRBJ1-1|TRBV4-1|-
TGCGCCAGCAGCCCCAGGGGAATGAACACTGAAGCTTTCTTT
CASSPRGMNTEAFF
>-|TRBJ2-1|TRBV6-2/TRBV6-3|-
TGTGCCAGCAACCCGAGGGGGGATCGGAATGAGCAGTTCTTC
CASNPRGDRNEQFF
>-|TRBJ1-3|TRBV7-6|-
TGTGCCAGCAGCTTGTCGACGGGGAGGTACTCTGGAAACACCATATATTTT
CASSLSTGRYSGNTIYF
>-|TRBJ1-2|TRBV6-5|-
TGTGCCAGCAGCCGGGTTCCAGGAAGGGGCTACACCTTC
CASSRVPGRGYTF
>TRBD2|TRBJ2-7|TRBV6-5|-
TGTGCCAGCAGTTACTCATCTAGCGGGAGTGTGCAGTACTTC
CASSYSSSGSVQYF
>TRBD1|TRBJ2-1|TRBV28|-
TGTGCCAGCACCCTAAGAAAGGACAGGGAATACAATGAGCAGTTCTTC
CASTLRKDREYNEQFF
>-|TRBJ2-3|TRBV11-2|-
TGTGCCAGCAGCCCCATCCAGCAGGGATTTGCAGATACGCAGTATTTT
CASSPIQQGFADTQYF
>TRBD2|TRBJ2-3|TRBV29-1|-
TGCAGCGGGGGACTAGCGGGGAGCACAGATACGCAGTATTTT
CSGGLAGSTDTQYF
>-|TRBJ2-3|TRBV12-3/TRBV12-4|-
TGTGCCAGCGGCCACCCAACGACGCAGTATTTT
CASGHPTTQYF
>TRBD1|TRBJ2-7|TRBV6-6|-
TGTGCCAGCAGTTACGCGACAGGGAGAACCTACGAGCAGTACTTC
CASSYATGRTYEQYF
>TRBD1|TRBJ1-4|TRBV10-3|-
TGTGCCATCAGGGGGACAGGGGAAAAAGAAAAACTGTTTTTT
CAIRGTGEKEKLFF
>TRBD1|TRBJ2-7|TRBV27|few
TGTGCCAGCAGTCCCCGACAGGGGGCCAACGAGCAGTACTTC
CASSPRQGANEQYF
>-|TRBJ2-7|TRBV2|-
TGTGCCAGCGTAAACAGGGTCGAGCAGTACTTC
CASVNRVEQYF
>-|TRBJ1-3|TRBV5-1|few
TGCGCCAGCACTCTGAGCTCTGGAAACACCATATATTTT
CASTLSSGNTIYF
>-|TRBJ1-2|TRBV7-9|-
TGTGCCAGCAGCCGAGAACAGGTTAAAGCTAACTATGGCTACACCTTC
CASSREQVKANYGYTF
>-|TRBJ2-3|TRBV7-3|-
TGTGCCAGCAGCTTGGACGGCAGTCCCAGAGATACGCAGTATTTT
CASSLDGSPRDTQYF
>TRBD1|TRBJ2-7|TRBV7-8|-
TGTGCCAGCAGCTTTCGCGCAGGGGGAAACTACGAGCAGTACTTC
CASSFRAGGNYEQYF
>-|TRBJ1-1|TRBV28|once
TGTGCCAGCAGTGGCAGAGTTGAAGCTTTCTTT
CASSGRVEAFF
>-|TRBJ2-7|TRBV7-8|-
TGTGCCAGCAGCTTCCTCCAAGGGGAGGAACCCTACGAGCAGTACTTC
CASSFLQGEEPYEQYF